These 18 T cell receptor beta chains came from one sample sequenced in a study of blood T cell repertoires in COVID-19. The table came from immunoSEQ multiplex PCR; TCRdb's copy has only in-frame clones and leaves some out. This table has 80,000 to 100,000 clones, about 95% appearing once. Sequences were obtained from peripheral blood. Receptors originate from a human donor with active COVID-19. The donor label of this sample is uncertain.

The chain uses TRBV5-1 and TRBJ2-1, with 7 positions matching TRBD1. CDR3 length equals 13 residues. V shed 4 bases and J 9 bases; nucleotides not matched to a gene: 7. CDR1 and CDR2 from the germline V gene are SGHRS and YFSETQ. Here the CDR3 reads CASSPRDSGEQFF. The CDR3 nucleotides read TGCGCCAGCAGCCCAAGGGACAGCGGTGAGCAGTTCTTC.

The chain links TRBV7-2 to TRBJ1-1; no definite D call. CDR1 SGHTA and CDR2 FQGNSA come from the germline V gene. The CDR3 runs 13 residues. Trimming took 5 bases from V and 3 from J, leaving 10 bases between them. The CDR3 coding sequence is TGTGCCAGCAGCATAGAGAGTTACACTGAAGCTTTCTTT. Translating it yields CASSIESYTEAFF.

The rearrangement joins TRBV3-1 (or the pseudogene TRBV3-2) to TRBJ2-5; D might be TRBD1 (6 bases). This CDR3 region has 13 residues. The germline V gene encodes CDR1 LGHDT and CDR2 YNNKEL (reference sequence). The V end lost 5 bases, the J end lost 8 bases, and 15 bases lay between the germline ends. CDR3 DNA sequence: TGTGCCAGCAGCGACACAGGGCCCCTAACCCAGTACTTC. It yields the protein CASSDTGPLTQYF.

This chain joins TRBV29-1 and TRBJ1-2; D is possibly TRBD1 (6 bases). The CDR3 totals 12 residues. V lost 7 bases and J lost 0, with 9 bases in between. In germline, CDR1 is SQVTM, CDR2 ANQGSEA. In DNA, the CDR3 is TGCAGCGCAGGGGCTGCTAACTATGGCTACACCTTC. Translation gives CSAGAANYGYTF.

This clone was detected only once. The chain employs TRBV5-1 and TRBJ2-7, with 8 bases identical to TRBD2. In germline, CDR1 is SGHRS, CDR2 YFSETQ. This CDR3 has 16 residues. The V gene end was trimmed by 2 bases and the J gene end by 2 bases; junction bases not matched to a gene: 9. CDR3 nucleotides: TGCGCCAGCAGCTTATCTCTACTAGCGGAAGCCTACGAGCAGTACTTC. The encoded protein is CASSLSLLAEAYEQYF.

J is TRBJ1-4 and V is TRBV5-1, with 9 bases that match TRBD1. With 0 bases clipped from V and 8 bases from J, the junction kept 2 bases outside the gene matches. The germline V gene has CDR1 SGHRS and CDR2 YFSETQ. The CDR3 consists of 14 residues. The CDR3 spells CASSLDRGQEKLFF. The CDR3 bases are TGCGCCAGCAGCTTGGACAGGGGGCAGGAAAAACTGTTTTTT.

CDR3 bases: TGTGCCAGCGAACAATGGGGGGGCGGGGGAACAGATACGCAGTATTTT. Amino acid sequence: CASEQWGGGGTDTQYF. The chain carries TRBV28 and TRBJ2-3; D might be TRBD2 (7 bases). Germline V gene sequence: CDR1 MDHEN, CDR2 SYDVKM. The CDR3 covers 16 residues. The V end was cut by 8 bases, the J end by 3 bases, with 21 bases between.

The chain couples TRBV19 to TRBJ1-5; D gene unclear. The CDR3 is 15 residues long. CDR1 LNHDA and CDR2 SQIVND come from the germline V gene (reference sequence). Trimming stripped 1 base from V and 1 base from J, with 8 bases between. CDR3 residues: CASSIGHVSNQPQHF. CDR3 nucleotide sequence: TGTGCCAGTAGTATAGGACACGTAAGCAATCAGCCCCAGCATTTT. The variable domain in full, completed from reference TRBV19 and TRBJ1-5, reads DGGITQSPKYLFRKEGQNVTLSCEQNLNHDAMYWYRQDPGQGLRLIYYSQIVNDFQKGDIAEGYSVSREKKESFPLTVTSAQKNPTAFYLCASSIGHVSNQPQHFGDGTRLSIL.

The chain employs TRBV7-8 and TRBJ1-3; D is perhaps TRBD1 (6 bases). V shed 5 bases and J shed 4 bases, with 9 bases lying between them. Germline lookup yields CDR1 SGHVS and CDR2 FQNEAQ. This CDR3 comprises 13 residues. CDR3 nucleotides: TGTGCCAGCAGCCGGGGGCTGGGAAACACCATATATTTT. Protein product: CASSRGLGNTIYF.

This clone was counted a few times. CDR3 residues: CASSQGVGGNQPQHF. CDR3 sequence (DNA): TGCGCCAGCAGCCAAGGGGTGGGCGGGAATCAGCCCCAGCATTTT. The V gene is TRBV4-1, the J gene TRBJ1-5; the D is unclear. CDR3 length: 15 residues. Trimming removed 1 base from V and 4 bases from J, with 11 bases in between. Germline CDR1 reads MGHRA; CDR2 reads YSYEKL.

This clone appeared once. CDR3: CASSPGVALSTDTQYF. CDR3 nucleotides: TGCGCCAGCAGCCCGGGGGTAGCCTTGAGCACAGATACGCAGTATTTT. V gene TRBV5-1 combines with J gene TRBJ2-3; possible D gene TRBD2, 6 bases. V dropped 4 bases and J dropped 0 bases, with 15 bases sitting between them. The germline CDR1 and CDR2 sequences are SGHRS and YFSETQ. The CDR3 loop spans 16 amino acids. The whole variable domain, remainder taken from reference TRBV5-1 and TRBJ2-3, is KAGVTQTPRYLIKTRGQQVTLSCSPISGHRSVSWYQQTPGQGLQFLFEYFSETQRNKGNFPGRFSGRQFSNSRSEMNVSTLELGDSALYLCASSPGVALSTDTQYFGPGTRLTVL.

J is TRBJ1-1 and V is TRBV12-3 or TRBV12-4, with a possible D match to TRBD1 (6 bases). The V and J ends lost 3 bases and 11 bases respectively, with 10 bases between them. The CDR3 has 11 amino acids. The CDR3 loop reads CASSLYREAFF. The CDR3 coding sequence is TGTGCCAGCAGTTTGTACAGGGAGGCTTTCTTT.

The chain is built from TRBV7-6 and TRBJ2-3; possibly TRBD2 for D (6 bases). Germline values: CDR1 SGHVS, CDR2 FNYEAQ. The CDR3 has 19 amino acids. Trimming cost V 0 bases and J 7 bases, with 26 bases left between them. The CDR3 DNA sequence: TGTGCCAGCAGCTTAGCCCTGGCCACTCGGGGCATTCGGGGGAATACGCAGTATTTT. This translates into CASSLALATRGIRGNTQYF.

This clone was counted once. The CDR3 here is CASSRPADYNEQFF. The CDR3 DNA sequence: TGTGCCAGCAGCCGACCAGCGGACTACAATGAGCAGTTCTTC. The genes are TRBV27 and TRBJ2-1; D is possibly TRBD2 (5 bases). The CDR3 contains 14 residues. Trimming cost V 6 bases and J 3 bases, with 12 bases left between them. Germline CDR1 MNHEY, CDR2 SMNVEV (reference sequence).

This chain links TRBV19 with TRBJ2-5, with 10 positions matching TRBD2. The J segment lost 3 bases and the V segment lost 7 bases, leaving 11 bases of the junction unmatched. CDR3 length: 16 residues. Germline V gene sequence: CDR1 LNHDA, CDR2 SQIVND (reference sequence). CDR3 sequence reads: CASKQGSGLAEETQYF. As DNA, the CDR3 is TGTGCCAGTAAGCAGGGTTCCGGACTAGCGGAAGAGACCCAGTACTTC.

The genes are TRBV6-6 and TRBJ2-5, with 8 bases lining up with TRBD2. Germline CDR1 reads MNHNY; CDR2 reads SVGAGI (reference sequence). There are 12 residues in the CDR3. V gave up 0 bases and J gave up 13 bases; unmatched junction bases: 4. CDR3 loop: CASSYSPGGVYF. CDR3 DNA sequence: TGTGCCAGCAGTTACTCACCCGGGGGGGTGTACTTC.

For this clone: Other DNA sequences within the sample encode an identical CDR3. The chain recombines TRBV3-1 (or the pseudogene TRBV3-2) with TRBJ1-1; D may be TRBD1 (5 bases). The CDR3 is 14 residues long. The ends were cut back, 1 base at V and 1 base at J, with 7 bases in the middle. Germline V CDR1 and CDR2: LGHDT, YNNKEL (reference sequence). CDR3 sequence (DNA): TGTGCCAGCAGCCAAGTGGGGGGGAACACTGAAGCTTTCTTT. Its translation: CASSQVGGNTEAFF.

This chain links TRBV7-9 with TRBJ2-2; 8 bases fit TRBD2. This CDR3 is built from 16 residues. V lost 6 bases, J lost 5 bases, and 11 bases stayed unmatched. The germline V gene has CDR1 SEHNR and CDR2 FQNEAQ (reference sequence). DNA of the CDR3: TGTGCCAGCAGACCTCCAGCGGGAGTAGGGACCGGGGAGCTGTTTTTT. This translates into CASRPPAGVGTGELFF.